The clone carrying this T cell receptor beta chain was counted a single time. Its target is not known. This record comes from a study of memory CD4+ T cells and cytomegalovirus serostatus. Study as a whole: Healthy Belgian adult donors included roughly ten CMV-positive and 24 CMV-negative people.

General study results and limits: CD4+ memory repertoires contained about two fifths of the 164 reported CMV TCRbeta sequences.

Profiled with immunoSEQ multiplex PCR; TCRdb holds only in-frame clones, not every one. The sample comprises approximately 61,000 clones, 75% to 90% of which are singletons, and about 0.95% rests with the top ten. Single viable CD3+CD4+CD8-CD45RO+ cells were sorted as the memory CD4+ T cells. Serum IgG to CMV pp150, pp28, p38 and p52 defined serostatus. The CDR3 is 13 residues long. Trimming shortened V by 5 bases and J by 5 bases, and 12 bases separated the two germline ends. The germline V gene has CDR1 SGHTA and CDR2 FQGTGA. This receptor was identified in an adult in good health and CMV-seronegative. This chain joins TRBV7-3 and TRBJ2-5, with D hard to call. Sequencing input: memory CD4+ T cells from blood. CDR3 sequence: CASSRLPRETQYF. In DNA, the CDR3 is TGTGCCAGCAGCCGCCTTCCCCGGGAGACCCAGTACTTC.